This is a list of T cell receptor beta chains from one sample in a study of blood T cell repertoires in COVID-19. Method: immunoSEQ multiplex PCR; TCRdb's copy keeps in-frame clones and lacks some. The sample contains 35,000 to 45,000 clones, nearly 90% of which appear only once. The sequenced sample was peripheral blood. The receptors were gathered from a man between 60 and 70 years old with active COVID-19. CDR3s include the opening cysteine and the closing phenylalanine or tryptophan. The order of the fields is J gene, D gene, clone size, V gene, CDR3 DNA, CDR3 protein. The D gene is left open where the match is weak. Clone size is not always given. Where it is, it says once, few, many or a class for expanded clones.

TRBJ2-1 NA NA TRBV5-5 TGTGCCAGCAGCTGGGGGCTGGGGTGGGATGAGCAGTTCTTC CASSWGLGWDEQFF
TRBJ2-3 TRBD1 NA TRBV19 TGTGCCAGTAGTCAACTCCCGGGACAGTCCACAGATACGCAGTATTTT CASSQLPGQSTDTQYF
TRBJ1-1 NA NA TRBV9 TGTGCCAGCAGCGTAGGGCCACCGAACACTGAAGCTTTCTTT CASSVGPPNTEAFF
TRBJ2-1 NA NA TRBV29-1 TGCAGCGGGGACTTATACAATGAGCAGTTCTTC CSGDLYNEQFF
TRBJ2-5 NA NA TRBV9 TGTGCCAGCAGCGTAGGACTCGGGGAAGGGAGGGAGACCCAGTACTTC CASSVGLGEGRETQYF
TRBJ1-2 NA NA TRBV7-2 TGTGCCAGCAGCTTAACCAGTACAGACTATGGCTACACCTTC CASSLTSTDYGYTF
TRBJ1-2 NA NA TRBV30 TGTGCCTGGAGTGTATCGTCCGGTGGCTACACCTTC CAWSVSSGGYTF
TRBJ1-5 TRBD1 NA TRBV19 TGTGCCAGCAACACAGGGGATAGCAATCAGCCCCAGCATTTT CASNTGDSNQPQHF
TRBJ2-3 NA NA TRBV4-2 TGTGCCAGCAGCCATGTGCGGGACGGACTTACAGATACGCAGTATTTT CASSHVRDGLTDTQYF
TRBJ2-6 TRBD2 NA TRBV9 TGTGCCAGCAGCGTAGACGCTAGCGGGAGGGGGTTTGGGGCCAACGTCCTGACTTTC CASSVDASGRGFGANVLTF
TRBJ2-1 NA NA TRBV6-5 TGTGCCAGCAGTTTCCCAGGGTACGATGAGCAGTTCTTC CASSFPGYDEQFF
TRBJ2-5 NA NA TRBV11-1 TGTGCCAGCAGCCGCCTAAGGGGTGAAGAGACCCAGTACTTC CASSRLRGEETQYF
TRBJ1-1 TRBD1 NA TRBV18 TGTGCCAGCTCACTAGCAGGGGGCAGGGAGGCTTTCTTT CASSLAGGREAFF
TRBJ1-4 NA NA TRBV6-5 TGTGCCAGCAGCCAGATTTATAATGAAAAACTGTTTTTT CASSQIYNEKLFF
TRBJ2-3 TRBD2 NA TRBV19 TGTGCCAGTGGCCGGGGGGTGGACACAGATACGCAGTATTTT CASGRGVDTDTQYF
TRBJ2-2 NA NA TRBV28 TGTGCCAGCACCCCCCAGTCGTGGGAGTACACCGGGGAGCTGTTTTTT CASTPQSWEYTGELFF
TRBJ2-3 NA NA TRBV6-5 TGTGCCAGCATGTCGACAGGAGTTCGCACAGATACGCAGTATTTT CASMSTGVRTDTQYF
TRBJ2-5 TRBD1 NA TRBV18 TGTGCCAGCTCATCGACAGGGGGAGAGACCCAGTACTTC CASSSTGGETQYF
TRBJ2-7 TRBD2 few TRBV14 TGTGCCAGCAGCTTTAGCGGGAGAGGTTCCTACGAGCAGTACTTC CASSFSGRGSYEQYF
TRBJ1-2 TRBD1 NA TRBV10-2 TGCGCCAGCGTAACAGGGGGCGGGGGCTACACCTTC CASVTGGGGYTF
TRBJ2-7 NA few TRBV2 TGTGCCAGCAGTTCCTCTGGAGGATACGAGCAGTACTTC CASSSSGGYEQYF
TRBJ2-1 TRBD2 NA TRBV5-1 TGCGCCAGCAGCGCAGCGACTAGCGGTTACTCCTACAATGAGCAGTTCTTC CASSAATSGYSYNEQFF
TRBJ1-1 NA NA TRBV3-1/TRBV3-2 TGTGCCAGCAGCCAGGACGGGGGACGACTGAACACTGAAGCTTTCTTT CASSQDGGRLNTEAFF
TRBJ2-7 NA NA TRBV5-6 TGTGCCAGCAGCTCCTCCTTAGAGTACGAGCAGTACTTC CASSSSLEYEQYF
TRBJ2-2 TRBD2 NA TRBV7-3 TGTGCCAGCAGCCGCTCCACGGCGGGAGGGACCGGGGAGCTGTTTTTT CASSRSTAGGTGELFF
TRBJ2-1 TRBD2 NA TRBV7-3 TGTGCCAGCAGCCCCCGTACTGGACTAGCGGGGCGGGATGAGCAGTTCTTC CASSPRTGLAGRDEQFF
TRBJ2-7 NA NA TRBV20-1 TGCAGTGCTAGTAATGTCTACCCGTCCTACGAGCAGTACTTC CSASNVYPSYEQYF
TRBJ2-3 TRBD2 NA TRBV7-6 TGTGCCAGCAGCTTAGGAGGTAGCGGGAGTGGGGATACGCAGTATTTT CASSLGGSGSGDTQYF
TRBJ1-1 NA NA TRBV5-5 TGTGCCAGCAGCTTCCAAGGGGGCACTGAAGCTTTCTTT CASSFQGGTEAFF
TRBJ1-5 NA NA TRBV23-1 TGCGCCAGCAGTCAATCGGGCGGGAAGAATCAGCCCCAGCATTTT CASSQSGGKNQPQHF
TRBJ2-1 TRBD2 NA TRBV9 TGTGCCAGCAGCCTTAGCGGGTGGAGCTCCTACAATGAGCAGTTCTTC CASSLSGWSSYNEQFF
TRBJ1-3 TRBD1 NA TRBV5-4 TGTGCCAGCAGCCGCGGACAGGGGGAGGGAAACACCATATATTTT CASSRGQGEGNTIYF
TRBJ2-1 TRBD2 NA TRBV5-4 TGTGCCAGCAGCCCACGGGAGCGGGACTACAATGAGCAGTTCTTC CASSPRERDYNEQFF
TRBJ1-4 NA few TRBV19 TGTGCCAGTAGGGAGGGGCAGAATAATGAAAAACTGTTTTTT CASREGQNNEKLFF
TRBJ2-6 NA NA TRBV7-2 TGTGCCAGCAGTCCGACAGGAACCAACTCTGGGGCCAACGTCCTGACTTTC CASSPTGTNSGANVLTF
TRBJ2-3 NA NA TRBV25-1 TGTGCCAGCAGTGAATTAGGGGGGGCAGGCACAGATACGCAGTATTTT CASSELGGAGTDTQYF
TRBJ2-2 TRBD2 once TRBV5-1 TGCGCCAGCAGCCAACAGAGCGGGAGATCCGGGGAGCTGTTTTTT CASSQQSGRSGELFF
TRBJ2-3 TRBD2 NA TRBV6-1 TGTGCCAGCAGTGAAGGGCTAGCGGACACAGATACGCAGTATTTT CASSEGLADTDTQYF
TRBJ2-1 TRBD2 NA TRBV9 TGTGCCAGCAGCGCTCCTAGCGGGAGCTACAATGAGCAGTTCTTC CASSAPSGSYNEQFF
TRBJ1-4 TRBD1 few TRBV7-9 TGTGCCAGCAGCCGACAGGGGGGTCAAGAAAAACTGTTTTTT CASSRQGGQEKLFF
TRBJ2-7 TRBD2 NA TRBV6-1 TGTGCCAGCAGTGATAGCGGGAGTATCTCCTACGAGCAGTACTTC CASSDSGSISYEQYF
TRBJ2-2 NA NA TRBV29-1 TGCAGCGTTGCACACAGGGTTGACACCGGGGAGCTGTTTTTT CSVAHRVDTGELFF
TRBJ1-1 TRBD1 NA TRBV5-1 TGCGCCAGCAGCATAGGACAGGTGGTCGCTGAAGCTTTCTTT CASSIGQVVAEAFF
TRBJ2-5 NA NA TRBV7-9 TGTGCCAGCAGCTTCCAGGGGTGGGAGACCCAGTACTTC CASSFQGWETQYF
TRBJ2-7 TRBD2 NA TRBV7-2 TGTGCCAGCAGCCGTGGGACTAGCGGGAGGAGCGAGCAGTACTTC CASSRGTSGRSEQYF